The 8 T cell receptor beta chains reported below all come from one sample, sequenced in a study of blood T cell repertoires in COVID-19. This table comes from immunoSEQ multiplex PCR, and its TCRdb copy is limited to in-frame clones, with some not included. The sample includes approximately 90,000 clones, around 85% seen only once; the top ten take around 39%. Source material: peripheral blood. All receptors derive from a man older than 75 with acute or convalescent COVID-19.

The CDR3 spells CASSLGLGGEAFF. CDR3 in DNA: TGTGCCAGCAGCTTGGGGCTTGGAGGGGAAGCTTTCTTT. The chain uses TRBV11-2 and TRBJ1-1; maybe TRBD1 (5 bases). The CDR3 has 13 amino acids. Germline loops: CDR1 SGHAT, CDR2 FQNNGV. V lost 3 bases, J lost 8 bases, and 13 bases lay in between.

The V gene is TRBV2, the J gene TRBJ1-6, with D possibly TRBD1 on 5 matching bases. Germline CDR1 reads SNHLY; CDR2 reads FYNNEI. The CDR3 is 14 amino acids. The ends were cut back, 4 bases at V and 5 bases at J, with 9 bases in the middle. CDR3 coding DNA: TGTGCCAGCAGTGTGGCCAGGGATAATTCACCCCTCCACTTT. Its protein is CASSVARDNSPLHF.

The V and J genes are TRBV10-2 and TRBJ2-7; 7 bases fit TRBD1. The ends lost 3 bases at V and 5 bases at J; junction bases unmatched: 13. The CDR3 is 16 amino acids. Germline CDR1 WSHSY, CDR2 SAAADI. This CDR3 is CASSDPNRQGLNEQYF. The DNA of the CDR3 is TGCGCCAGCAGTGACCCCAATAGACAGGGTTTGAACGAGCAGTACTTC.

This clone was counted a few times. The rearrangement uses TRBV24-1 and TRBJ2-7; TRBD2 aligns across 7 bases. The CDR3 is 12 residues long. Germline values: CDR1 KGHDR, CDR2 SFDVKD. Unmatched junction bases numbered 3, after V lost 0 bases and J lost 11 bases. The CDR3 region has the DNA TGTGCCACCAGTGATTTGACGGGACTAAAGTACTTC. This sequence encodes CATSDLTGLKYF.

The V and J genes are TRBV7-9 and TRBJ2-1; TRBD2 matches 11 bases. Germline values: CDR1 SEHNR, CDR2 FQNEAQ (reference sequence). This CDR3 contains 16 residues. The V segment lost 2 bases and the J segment 7 bases; nucleotides outside the gene matches: 7. CDR3 nucleotide sequence: TGTGCCAGCAGCTTAAACCTAGCGGGAGGATTGAATGAGCAGTTCTTC. Protein product: CASSLNLAGGLNEQFF.

J is TRBJ1-3 and V is TRBV28, with TRBD1 as a possible D gene (5 bases). The CDR3 is made up of 18 amino acids. V was shortened by 6 bases and J by 0 bases, with 21 bases between the two germline ends. Germline V lookup: CDR1 MDHEN, CDR2 SYDVKM. DNA of the CDR3: TGTGCCAGCAGCCTCCCACTCACACAGGCTAACTCTGGAAACACCATATATTTT. This codes for CASSLPLTQANSGNTIYF.

The chain carries TRBV7-8 and TRBJ1-1, with TRBD1 as a possible D gene (6 bases). CDR3 length equals 15 residues. The V end was cut by 5 bases, the J end by 5 bases, with 18 bases between. In germline, CDR1 is SGHVS, CDR2 FQNEAQ. The CDR3 nucleotides are TGTGCCAGCAGCCGAGGAGGGGGGGGAGGAACTGAAGCTTTCTTT. Residues: CASSRGGGGGTEAFF.

The chain uses TRBV18 and TRBJ2-3; a weak D match, TRBD2 (7 bases). Germline values: CDR1 KGHSH, CDR2 LQKENI. The CDR3 loop spans 14 amino acids. Trimming took off 2 bases at V and 6 bases at J, with 12 bases between the two ends. CDR3 in DNA: TGTGCCAGCTCACCAACGGGGGGCAGCGATACGCAGTATTTT. The encoded protein is CASSPTGGSDTQYF.